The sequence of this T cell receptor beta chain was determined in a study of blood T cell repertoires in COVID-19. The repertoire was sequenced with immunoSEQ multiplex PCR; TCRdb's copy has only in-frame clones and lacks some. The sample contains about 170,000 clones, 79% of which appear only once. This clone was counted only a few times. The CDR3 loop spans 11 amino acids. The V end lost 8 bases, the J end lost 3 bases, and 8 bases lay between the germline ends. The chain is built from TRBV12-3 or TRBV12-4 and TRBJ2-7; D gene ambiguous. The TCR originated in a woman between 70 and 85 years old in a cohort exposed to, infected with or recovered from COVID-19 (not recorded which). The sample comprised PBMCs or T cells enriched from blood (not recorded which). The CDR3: CASSTGYEQYF. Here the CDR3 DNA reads TGTGCCAGCTCCACGGGCTACGAGCAGTACTTC.